The present entry profiles one T cell receptor (beta chain) with its context. Trimming cost V 2 bases and J 3 bases, with 8 bases left between them. CDR3 size: 15 residues. Germline V gene data show CDR1 as ENHRY and CDR2 as SYGVKD. This sample stems from a study of cytomegalovirus exposure and HLA in healthy donors. Both 60 Vbeta primers and 13 Jbeta primers went into the PCR. This table comes from immunoSEQ multiplex PCR, and its TCRdb copy is limited to in-frame clones, with some not included. The sample carries over 70,000 clones, nearly 80% recorded once. The chain carries TRBV10-3 and TRBJ2-6; the D gene is possibly TRBD2 (6 bases). The sequencing input was PBMCs. The sequence was collected from a woman in her forties or fifties in good health and CMV-seropositive. CDR3 sequence (DNA): TGTGCCATCAGTGAGGGGGGAGGTGGGGCCAACGTCCTGACTTTC. This encodes CAISEGGGGANVLTF.